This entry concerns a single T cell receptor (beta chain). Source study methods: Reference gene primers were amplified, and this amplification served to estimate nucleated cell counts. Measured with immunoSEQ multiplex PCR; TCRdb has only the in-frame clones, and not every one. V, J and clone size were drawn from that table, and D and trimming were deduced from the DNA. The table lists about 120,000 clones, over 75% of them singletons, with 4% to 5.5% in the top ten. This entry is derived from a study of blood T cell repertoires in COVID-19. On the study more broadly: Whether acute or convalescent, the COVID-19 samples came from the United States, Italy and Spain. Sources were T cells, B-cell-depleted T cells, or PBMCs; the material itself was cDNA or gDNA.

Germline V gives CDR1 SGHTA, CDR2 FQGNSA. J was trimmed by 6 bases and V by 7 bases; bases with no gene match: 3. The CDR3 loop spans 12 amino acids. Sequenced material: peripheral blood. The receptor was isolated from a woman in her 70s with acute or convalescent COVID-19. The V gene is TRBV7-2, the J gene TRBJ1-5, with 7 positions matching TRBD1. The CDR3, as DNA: TGTGCCAGCACCAGACAGGGTCAGCCCCAGCATTTT. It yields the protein CASTRQGQPQHF.